This record looks at one T cell receptor beta chain sequence and its context. The data were taken from a study of blood T cell repertoires in COVID-19. CDR1 is SGHTA and CDR2 is FQGNSA in the germline V gene. The trim removed 5 bases at V and 4 bases at J, leaving 6 bases unmatched. The CDR3 is 15 residues long. Recruited during active infection, patients (from Seattle) were subsequently followed longitudinally. TCRdb keeps only in-frame clones here, not all; method: immunoSEQ multiplex PCR. The sample lists 150,000 to 200,000 clones; roughly 80% were seen once. The chain couples TRBV7-2 to TRBJ2-3, with 10 positions matching TRBD1. The source is a woman aged 70-85 years with COVID-19, enrolled during active disease. The sample consisted of peripheral blood. CDR3: CASSPSGTGADTQYF. For the CDR3, the DNA is TGTGCCAGCAGCCCCTCCGGGACAGGGGCAGATACGCAGTATTTT.